This entry features one TCR beta chain sequence. This sample was included in a study of cytomegalovirus exposure and HLA in healthy donors. Researchers ran the PCR with 60 Vbeta and 13 Jbeta primers. Sequencing used immunoSEQ multiplex PCR; TCRdb keeps in-frame clones, though not all of them. The sample data list more than 95,000 clones. In germline, CDR1 is LGHNA, CDR2 YSLEER. The J segment lost 2 bases and the V segment lost 1 base, leaving 9 bases of the junction unmatched. The CDR3 loop spans 17 amino acids. The genes are TRBV4-3 and TRBJ2-3, with 7 bases that match TRBD1. The sample comprised PBMCs. This clonotype originated in a young man in good health and CMV-seronegative. CDR3 coding DNA: TGCGCCAGCAGCCAAGGGCCCCCAGGGGGAGTCACAGATACGCAGTATTTT. It specifies CASSQGPPGGVTDTQYF.